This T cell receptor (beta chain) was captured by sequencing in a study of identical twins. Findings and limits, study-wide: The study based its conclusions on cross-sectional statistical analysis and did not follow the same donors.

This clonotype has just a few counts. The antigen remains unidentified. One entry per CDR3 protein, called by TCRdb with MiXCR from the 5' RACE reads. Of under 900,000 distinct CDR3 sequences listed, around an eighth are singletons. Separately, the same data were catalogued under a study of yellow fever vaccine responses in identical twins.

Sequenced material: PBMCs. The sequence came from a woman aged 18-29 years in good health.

The CDR3 loop is CAISESYGSNEKLFF. In DNA form, the CDR3 reads TGTGCCATCAGTGAGTCTTACGGATCTAATGAAAAACTGTTTTTT. This chain joins TRBV10-3 and TRBJ1-4, with D unresolved. The V end lost 0 bases, the J end lost 3 bases, and 8 bases lay between the germline ends. This CDR3 spans 15 amino acids. Germline loops: CDR1 ENHRY, CDR2 SYGVKD.